The source of this TCR beta chain is a study of a mutant IDH1 vaccine in newly diagnosed glioma. The wider study: A roughly 62% male, around 40% female split and a mean age of about 44 years characterized treated patients.

Whole-study results and caveats: A vaccine-induced immune response developed in about 94% of the patients. The authors found pseudoprogression apparently unrelated to changes in top peripheral T cell clonotypes.

Profiling relied on immunoSEQ multiplex PCR, and the TCRdb table lists in-frame clones only, not all of them. The table has 35,000 to 40,000 clones, around 81% seen once; the top ten hold just over 5%. The CDR3 is made up of 15 amino acids. Germline CDR1 and CDR2: KGHSH and LQKENI. The V gene end was trimmed by 5 bases and the J gene end by 2 bases; junction bases not matched to a gene: 6. With regard to this clone: Antigen unknown.

Documented time point: week 23, last vaccination. In every dose of vaccine, 300 ug of mutant IDH1 20-mer peptide was given alongside topical imiquimod. Sequences were derived from PBMCs, sampled from a glioma patient whose treatment included an IDH1 peptide vaccine. The origin of this receptor is a middle-aged man with glioma. V usage is TRBV18 and J usage is TRBJ1-5, with 7 bases identical to TRBD1. The CDR3 nucleotides are TGTGCCAGCTCATCCCGACAGGGAGGCAATCAGCCCCAGCATTTT. Translated: CASSSRQGGNQPQHF.